This T cell receptor (beta chain) originates from a study of blood T cell repertoires in COVID-19 (TCRdb year 2020). Broadly, across the study: The collaborator samples originated in the United States, Italy and Spain and spanned the acute and convalescent phases of COVID-19. The material from the prospective study consisted of cDNA or gDNA derived from T cells, B-cell-depleted T cells, or PBMCs. The repertoires were made available in a free public database intended to serve as a resource for research on the immune response to SARS-CoV-2. Samples came from the ongoing ImmuneRACE study (first 160 participants) plus 1,254 subjects from 6 global collaborators. The sample metadata nearly always contained a de-identified subject ID, COVID-19 status, age in years and sex. Deeply sampled blood TCRbeta repertoires from subjects exposed to, actively infected with, or recovered from COVID-19 were included in the dataset. Where available, HLA class I and class II types were taken from metadata supplied by the sample provider and were not determined by assay-based typing.

One collaborating source in Seattle enrolled patients while the patients were actively infected and followed the patients over time throughout the course of disease. The collaborating institutions used their own protocols to collect whole blood in K2EDTA tubes. Collaborator samples were shipped for TCRbeta analysis as frozen whole blood, isolated PBMCs, or DNA extracted from either sample type. This clone was counted once. Its target antigen remains unknown. Nothing much larger sits one base from this clone, and base qualities are not available. General findings and caveats noted by the study authors: Clinical and demographic metadata were provided uncurated, with the amount varying by source and participant.

Counted from cysteine to phenylalanine, this CDR3 has 19 amino acids. Only the CDR3 part of the read is kept: 57 bases, read in frame from the first base. The junction shows trimming of 1 base on V and 2 bases on J, and the gene matches do not reach 10 bases of it. Based on the germline V gene, the CDR1 and CDR2 sequences are SGHVS and FNYEAQ. TCRbeta CDR3 regions were amplified from genomic DNA by means of the immunoSEQ Assay, a bias-controlled multiplex PCR. The published analysis was carried out like this. Within the assay, amplification of reference gene primers was used to estimate how many nucleated cells each sample contained. Sequence reads were collapsed and filtered to measure the absolute abundance of every unique TCRbeta CDR3 rearrangement. For each sample, productive Simpson clonality was calculated as the square root of Simpson's diversity index across productive rearrangements. The table comes from immuneACCESS by way of TCRdb, which keeps in-frame sequences with V and J called. Part of the clones is missing from these tables; in studies checked, under half for an unresolved V gene and the rest for unknown reasons. V and J calls and clone size follow that table, whereas D and trimming were derived from the DNA. In this sample the table shows roughly 460,000 clones, roughly 90% of which occur a single time. 0.8% to 0.9% of the sample rests with the top ten.

The sequence derives from a man aged 18 to 35 with COVID-19, enrolled during active disease. The chain links TRBV7-6 with TRBJ2-2; 10 central bases correspond to TRBD2. Material for sequencing was peripheral blood. The CDR3 region has the sequence CASSLVGLSGRINTGELFF. The base sequence is TGTGCCAGCAGCTTAGTTGGCCTTAGCGGGAGGATCAACACCGGGGAGCTGTTTTTT.